The 31 T cell receptor beta chains listed next were all sequenced from one sample in a study of glioma-infiltrating T cells. The iRepertoire nested amplicon-rescue multiplex PCR amplified TCR alpha and beta CDR3s from RNA. MiXCR, run by TCRdb on the multiplex PCR reads, gives a single entry per CDR3 protein. The table records over 140,000 distinct CDR3 sequences, about two fifths of them present only once. The sequenced sample consisted of glioma tissue, nonneoplastic brain tissue, or PBMCs (not recorded which). The receptors come from a human donor with low-grade glioma or glioblastoma, undergoing nonglioma brain surgery, or in good health (not recorded which).

This clonotype was observed a single time. The chain recombines TRBV27 with TRBJ1-6; D is perhaps TRBD1 (5 bases). Trimming shortened V by 2 bases and J by 5 bases, and 10 bases separated the two germline ends. The CDR3 runs 15 residues. The germline V gene encodes CDR1 MNHEY and CDR2 SMNVEV (reference sequence). DNA for the CDR3: TGTGCCAGCAGTTTAAGGGGTACCGATAATTCACCCCTCCACTTT. Protein product: CASSLRGTDNSPLHF.

This clonotype was detected a few times. The rearrangement joins TRBV12-5 to TRBJ1-5; D is unclear. Germline lookup yields CDR1 LGHNT and CDR2 FRNRAP. The CDR3 extends over 14 amino acids. V lost 7 bases and J 7 bases, leaving 17 bases between the germline ends. This CDR3 is CASAHLSRMQPQHF. The CDR3 DNA reads as TGTGCTAGTGCTCACTTAAGTAGGATGCAGCCCCAGCATTTT. Looking up the rest from reference TRBV12-5 and TRBJ1-5 gives the full variable domain: DARVTQTPRHKVTEMGQEVTMRCQPILGHNTVFWYRQTMMQGLELLAYFRNRAPLDDSGMPKDRFSAEMPDATLATLKIQPSEPRDSAVYFCASAHLSRMQPQHFGDGTRLSIL.

The CDR3 DNA reads TGCAGTGCTCCGGGGGGGGACAGGGGGTTCCAAGAGACCCAGTACTTC. The encoded protein is CSAPGGDRGFQETQYF. The chain employs TRBV20-1 and TRBJ2-5; TRBD1 matches 11 bases. Germline CDR1 and CDR2: DFQATT and SNEGSKA (reference sequence). V trimming: 5 bases; J trimming: 1 base; junction bases outside the gene matches: 9. The CDR3 has 16 amino acids.

The rearrangement links TRBV6-1 to TRBJ2-3; possibly TRBD1 for D (5 bases). V lost 5 bases and J 0 bases, leaving 9 bases between the germline ends. This CDR3 region has 14 residues. Looked up from germline, CDR1 is MNHNS and CDR2 is SASEGT. The CDR3 region is CASSSGRSTDTQYF. CDR3 nucleotides: TGTGCCAGCAGTTCAGGGCGGAGCACAGATACGCAGTATTTT.

This chain uses TRBV20-1 with TRBJ2-7; 15 bases match TRBD2. Trimming at V came to 2 bases and at J to 3 bases, leaving 11 bases not matched to a gene. The V gene's germline CDR1 is DFQATT and CDR2 SNEGSKA (reference sequence). This CDR3 is 18 amino acids long. CDR3 protein: CSARYKTGLAGGIYEQYF. The CDR3 DNA follows: TGCAGTGCTAGATATAAAACGGGACTAGCGGGAGGTATCTACGAGCAGTACTTC.

The chain employs TRBV7-2 and TRBJ2-5; D is ambiguous. The CDR3 length is 13 residues. V lost 2 bases and J 5 bases, leaving 9 bases between the germline ends. CDR1 SGHTA and CDR2 FQGNSA come from the germline V gene. Here the CDR3 reads CASSLTWVETQYF. The CDR3 DNA reads TGTGCCAGCAGCTTAACATGGGTCGAGACCCAGTACTTC.

The CDR3 is CASSRTGSNTEAFF. In nucleotides, the CDR3 is TGTGCCAGCAGTAGGACAGGGTCGAACACTGAAGCTTTCTTT. V is TRBV6-5 and J is TRBJ1-1, with 8 positions matching TRBD1. V shed 5 bases and J 1 base; nucleotides not matched to a gene: 3. This CDR3 spans 14 amino acids. Germline lookup yields CDR1 MNHEY and CDR2 SVGAGI.

A single count supports this clonotype. V usage is TRBV3-1 and J usage is TRBJ2-1, with D unresolved. The length of the CDR3 is 15 residues. V shed 4 bases and J shed 0 bases, with 10 bases lying between them. CDR1 is LGHDT, CDR2 YNNKEL, per germline (reference sequence). The CDR3 sequence: CASSPSYISYNEQFF. The CDR3 bases are TGTGCCAGCAGCCCGAGCTACATCTCCTACAATGAGCAGTTCTTC.

The V and J genes are TRBV18 and TRBJ1-1; TRBD1 might be the D (6 bases). The CDR3 contains 12 residues. The germline V gene encodes CDR1 KGHSH and CDR2 LQKENI. V dropped 1 base and J dropped 11 bases, with 11 bases sitting between them. DNA of the CDR3: TGTGCCAGCTCACCACTCGACCAGGGGGCTTTCTTT. This codes for CASSPLDQGAFF.

A few counts support this clonotype. The chain employs TRBV7-9 and TRBJ2-1; the match to TRBD2 covers 13 bases. This CDR3 is built from 15 residues. Germline values: CDR1 SEHNR, CDR2 FQNEAQ (reference sequence). J was trimmed by 8 bases and V by 5 bases; bases with no gene match: 6. Written as DNA, the CDR3 is TGTGCCAGCAGCCCAGGGACTAGCGGGATCGATGAGCAGTTCTTC. Amino acid sequence: CASSPGTSGIDEQFF.

This chain joins TRBV6-1 and TRBJ2-3; TRBD2 matches 12 bases. V shed 5 bases, J shed 0 bases, and the junction held 6 bases outside the gene matches. This CDR3 spans 17 amino acids. In germline, CDR1 is MNHNS, CDR2 SASEGT. The CDR3 bases are TGTGCCAGCAGTCAGACTAGCGGGAGAGGTAGCACAGATACGCAGTATTTT. Encoded protein: CASSQTSGRGSTDTQYF.

The sample holds many counts of this clonotype. The chain has TRBV7-2 and TRBJ2-3; D is ambiguous. Germline V CDR1 and CDR2: SGHTA, FQGNSA. The CDR3 runs to 12 residues. V shed 5 bases and J shed 2 bases, with 5 bases lying between them. The CDR3 region is CASSRTTDTQYF. In nucleotides, the CDR3 is TGTGCCAGCAGCCGAACCACAGATACGCAGTATTTT.

The rearrangement joins TRBV28 to TRBJ2-5; TRBD1 agrees at 7 bases. CDR3 length equals 13 residues. Germline CDR1 and CDR2: MDHEN and SYDVKM. J was trimmed by 3 bases and V by 7 bases; bases with no gene match: 5. DNA for the CDR3: TGTGCCAGCATCCGGGACAGCAAAGAGACCCAGTACTTC. Translation gives CASIRDSKETQYF.

The V call is TRBV6-1, the J call TRBJ1-2; D is unresolved. CDR3 length equals 13 residues. Germline CDR1 is MNHNS and CDR2 is SASEGT. V shed 5 bases and J shed 4 bases, with 11 bases lying between them. The CDR3 nucleotides read TGTGCCAGCAGTCAATACGCCGCCTATGGCTACACCTTC. Encoded protein: CASSQYAAYGYTF.

This clonotype was counted only a few times. The chain employs TRBV6-5 and TRBJ2-4, with D hard to call. Trimming stripped 4 bases from V and 5 bases from J, with 9 bases between. Germline values: CDR1 MNHEY, CDR2 SVGAGI. The CDR3 sequence is 13 residues long. CDR3 nucleotides: TGTGCCAGCAGTTCTGACATACAAAACATTCAGTACTTC. It codes for CASSSDIQNIQYF.

The J gene is TRBJ2-2, the V gene TRBV24-1, with no clear D. The CDR3 extends over 11 amino acids. From germline, CDR1 is KGHDR and CDR2 SFDVKD. V gave up 0 bases and J gave up 10 bases, with 2 bases separating them. CDR3: CATSDLTELFF. The DNA for the CDR3 is TGTGCCACCAGTGATTTGACGGAGCTGTTTTTT.

The J gene is TRBJ2-1, the V gene TRBV6-6; D tentatively reads TRBD1 or TRBD2 (6 bases each). With 0 bases removed from V and 8 bases from J, the gap between germline ends came to 26 bases. The CDR3 is 19 amino acids. Germline V gene lookup returns CDR1 MNHNY and CDR2 SVGAGI (reference sequence). Here the CDR3 DNA reads TGTGCCAGCAGTTACTCGAGTTCGGAATATAGGGGGGTTATACATGAGCAGTTCTTC. It is translated as CASSYSSSEYRGVIHEQFF.

The chain couples TRBV7-2 to TRBJ1-2, with 7 bases aligning to TRBD1. Looked up from germline, CDR1 is SGHTA and CDR2 is FQGNSA. CDR3 size: 14 residues. Losses at the gene ends were 1 base for V and 6 bases for J; bases not matched to a gene: 5. CDR3 bases: TGTGCCAGCAGCTTAGACCCCAGGGGGGATGGCTACACCTTC. Protein sequence: CASSLDPRGDGYTF.

The sample holds one count of this clonotype. This sequence joins TRBV4-2 and TRBJ1-1; 7 bases align to TRBD1. Germline assignment: CDR1 LGHNA and CDR2 YNFKEQ. The CDR3 has 15 residues. Germline trimming cut 4 bases from V and 1 base from J; bases unmatched to any gene: 6. The chain's CDR3 is CASSPAGGRNTEAFF. CDR3 nucleotides: TGTGCCAGCAGCCCGGCAGGGGGACGGAACACTGAAGCTTTCTTT.

The chain couples TRBV4-1 to TRBJ2-1, with D perhaps TRBD1 (6 bases). Germline lookup yields CDR1 MGHRA and CDR2 YSYEKL. Trimming removed 6 bases at V and 7 bases at J, with 16 bases between. CDR3 length: 14 residues. CDR3 nucleotide sequence: TGCGCCAGCAGTACCCGGCAGGGGAGTAATGAGCAGTTCTTC. Translating it yields CASSTRQGSNEQFF.

The rearrangement links TRBV5-4 to TRBJ1-1; 7 nucleotides match TRBD1. This CDR3 spans 13 amino acids. The germline gives CDR1 SGHNT, CDR2 YYREEE (reference sequence). V was clipped by 9 bases and J by 2 bases; unmatched bases: 7. In DNA form, the CDR3 reads TGTGCCACGCCCGGGACAGTCAACACTGAAGCTTTCTTT. Its translation: CATPGTVNTEAFF.

This clonotype occurred a few times. This chain joins TRBV4-1 and TRBJ2-5, with D possibly matching TRBD2 (6 bases). The CDR3 loop spans 15 amino acids. The germline V gene has CDR1 MGHRA and CDR2 YSYEKL. Trimming took off 1 base at V and 1 base at J, with 10 bases between the two ends. CDR3 nucleotide sequence: TGCGCCAGCAGCCAAGGTCCGGGACTCCAAGAGACCCAGTACTTC. It translates to CASSQGPGLQETQYF.

The chain couples TRBV11-2 to TRBJ2-5; 13 bases fit TRBD2. With 4 bases clipped from V and 2 bases from J, the junction kept 4 bases outside the gene matches. Per the germline V gene, CDR1 is SGHAT and CDR2 is FQNNGV. This CDR3 contains 16 residues. The CDR3 region has the DNA TGTGCCAGCAGCTCCCTGACTAGCGGGAGGCAAGAGACCCAGTACTTC. It yields the protein CASSSLTSGRQETQYF.

This clonotype occurred a few times. V gene TRBV15 combines with J gene TRBJ2-3, with 11 positions matching TRBD2. The ends lost 6 bases at V and 1 base at J; junction bases unmatched: 12. The CDR3 totals 18 residues. In germline, CDR1 is LNHNV, CDR2 YYDKDF (reference sequence). The CDR3 bases are TGTGCCACCAGAAGACTAGCGGGATGGGGAGGCGGCACAGATACGCAGTATTTT. Amino acids: CATRRLAGWGGGTDTQYF. The full variable domain, its missing parts supplied by reference TRBV15 and TRBJ2-3, is DAMVIQNPRYQVTQFGKPVTLSCSQTLNHNVMYWYQQKSSQAPKLLFHYYDKDFNNEADTPDNFQSRRPNTSFCFLDIRSPGLGDTAMYLCATRRLAGWGGGTDTQYFGPGTRLTVL.

The chain couples TRBV2 to TRBJ2-1; D is unclear. Germline assignment: CDR1 SNHLY and CDR2 FYNNEI. V lost 6 bases to trimming and J lost 5 bases, with 14 bases between them. The CDR3 runs 14 residues. In DNA form, the CDR3 reads TGTGCCAGCAGGGCTAGTGTCTGGGACAATGAGCAGTTCTTC. It is translated as CASRASVWDNEQFF.

With regard to this clonotype: The missing conserved phenylalanine or tryptophan at the end of this CDR3 makes a read error likely. The CDR3 DNA follows: TGTGCCAGTAGTTTGTTCGACTATGGCTACACCCTC. Translation: CASSLFDYGYTL. This rearrangement joins TRBV19 to TRBJ1-2; D is undetermined. The CDR3 sequence is 12 residues long. V was clipped by 5 bases and J by 3 bases, with 7 bases between them. Germline V gene lookup returns CDR1 LNHDA and CDR2 SQIVND (reference sequence).

This chain connects TRBV7-2 to TRBJ2-2; D not resolved. CDR1 is SGHTA and CDR2 is FQGNSA in the germline V gene. The CDR3 runs to 13 residues. The V end lost 3 bases, the J end lost 7 bases, and 9 bases lay between the germline ends. The CDR3 spells CASSFTYLGELFF. In nucleotides, the CDR3 is TGTGCCAGCAGCTTCACCTACCTCGGGGAGCTGTTTTTT.

This clonotype was detected only a few times. The chain is built from TRBV20-1 and TRBJ2-1, with 10 bases identical to TRBD2. The V gene end was trimmed by 5 bases and the J gene end by 8 bases; junction bases not matched to a gene: 12. The CDR3 has 15 residues. CDR1 is DFQATT, CDR2 SNEGSKA, per germline (reference sequence). The CDR3 DNA reads TGCAGTGCTGACCCCCCGAGCGGGAGGGGGGATGAGCAGTTCTTC. This sequence encodes CSADPPSGRGDEQFF.

CDR3 nucleotide sequence: TGCGCCAGCAGCCAAGGGGCTAGCGGGAGCGCAGATACGCAGTATTTT. Amino acids: CASSQGASGSADTQYF. The V gene is TRBV4-3, the J gene TRBJ2-3; 10 bases agree with TRBD2. Losses at the gene ends were 1 base for V and 4 bases for J; bases not matched to a gene: 5. CDR1 is LGHNA, CDR2 YSLEER, per germline. The CDR3 is 16 amino acids.

The chain combines TRBV20-1 with TRBJ2-1; weak D call: TRBD2 (5 bases). The V gene's germline CDR1 is DFQATT and CDR2 SNEGSKA (reference sequence). The CDR3 is 13 amino acids. V lost 3 bases to trimming and J lost 6 bases, with 12 bases between them. The DNA of the CDR3 is TGCAGTGCTAGGCTTGGAGGCCTCAATGAGCAGTTCTTC. Amino acid sequence: CSARLGGLNEQFF.

The chain uses TRBV6-1 and TRBJ1-2, with D maybe TRBD1 (5 bases). The germline V and J ends were trimmed by 1 base and 8 bases, with 14 bases remaining between them. The CDR3 runs to 14 residues. Germline lookup yields CDR1 MNHNS and CDR2 SASEGT. The CDR3 here is CASSEGIRVGGYTF. The CDR3 region has the DNA TGTGCCAGCAGTGAAGGAATCAGGGTAGGCGGCTACACCTTC.